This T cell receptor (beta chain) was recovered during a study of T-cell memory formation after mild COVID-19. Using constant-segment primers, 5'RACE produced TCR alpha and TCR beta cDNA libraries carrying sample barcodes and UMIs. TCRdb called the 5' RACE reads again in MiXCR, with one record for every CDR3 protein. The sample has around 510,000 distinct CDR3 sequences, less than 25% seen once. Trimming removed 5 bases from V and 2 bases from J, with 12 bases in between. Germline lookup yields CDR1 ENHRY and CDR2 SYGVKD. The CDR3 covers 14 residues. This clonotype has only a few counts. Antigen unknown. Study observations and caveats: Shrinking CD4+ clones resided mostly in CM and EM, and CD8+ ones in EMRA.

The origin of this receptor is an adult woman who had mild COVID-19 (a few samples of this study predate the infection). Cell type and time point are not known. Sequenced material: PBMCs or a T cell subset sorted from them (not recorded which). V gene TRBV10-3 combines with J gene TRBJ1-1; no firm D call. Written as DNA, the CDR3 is TGTGCCATCAGTACCTTAGGACTTAACACTGAAGCTTTCTTT. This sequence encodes CAISTLGLNTEAFF.